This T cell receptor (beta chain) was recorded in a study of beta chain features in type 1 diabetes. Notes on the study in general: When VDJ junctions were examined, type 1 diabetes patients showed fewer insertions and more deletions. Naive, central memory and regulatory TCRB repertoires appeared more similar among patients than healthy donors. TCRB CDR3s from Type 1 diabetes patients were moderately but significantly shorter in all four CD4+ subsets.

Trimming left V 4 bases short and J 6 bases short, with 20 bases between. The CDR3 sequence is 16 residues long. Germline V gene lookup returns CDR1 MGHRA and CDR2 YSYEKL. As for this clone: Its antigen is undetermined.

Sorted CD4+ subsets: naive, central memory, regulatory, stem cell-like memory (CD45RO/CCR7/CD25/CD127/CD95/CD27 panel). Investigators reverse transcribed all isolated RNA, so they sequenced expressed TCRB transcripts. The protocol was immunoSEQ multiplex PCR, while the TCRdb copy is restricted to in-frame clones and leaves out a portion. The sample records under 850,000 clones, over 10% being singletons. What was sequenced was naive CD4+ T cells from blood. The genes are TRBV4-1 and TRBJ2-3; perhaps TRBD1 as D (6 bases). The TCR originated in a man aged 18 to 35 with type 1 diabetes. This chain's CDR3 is CASSLLGGQAGDTQYF. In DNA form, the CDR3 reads TGCGCCAGCAGCCTACTAGGGGGTCAAGCTGGGGATACGCAGTATTTT.